The entry below gives a single T cell receptor (beta chain) sequence along with its context. Its antigen specificity is not known. It has no much larger one-base neighbor in the sample; base qualities were not kept. These data belong to a study of OX40 agonist ivuxolimab in advanced cancers. Context from the whole study: Ivuxolimab, which targeted the costimulatory receptor OX40 (CD134), was an agonistic, fully human IgG2 monoclonal antibody. A male proportion of 70% to 90% and a mean age of approximately 60 years, ranging from 23 to 79, were recorded for the dose-escalation cohort. Among the roughly 50 dose-escalation patients, approximately 20 had hepatocellular carcinoma, 15 melanoma, 9 renal cell carcinoma and 9 head and neck cancer. The paper describes the monotherapy dose-escalation part (N ≈ 49 patients) of the phase I trial of ivuxolimab. Partial responses occurred in three dose-escalation patients, of whom one had hepatocellular carcinoma and two had cutaneous melanoma. Intravenous ivuxolimab was administered to patients every 2 weeks at six dose levels: 0.01, 0.1, 0.3, 1.5, 3 and 10 mg/kg. Peripheral TCRbeta sequencing was intended to test whether TCR sequence diversity was altered and clonal T-cell expansion was caused by ivuxolimab. Patients were allowed to have had prior anti-PD-1, anti-PD-L1 or anti-CTLA-4 therapy, and around 41% of the dose-escalation patients had previously received checkpoint inhibitors.

Patients with autoimmune disease history or receiving systemic immunosuppression were excluded from the trial. Peripheral blood for TCR sequencing was drawn from every dose cohort at baseline, at cycle 4 day 1 and at cycle 7 day 1. The samples were taken from a phase I, first-in-human, multicenter, open-label dose-escalation trial of ivuxolimab. Adults with locally advanced or metastatic melanoma, renal cell, hepatocellular, or head and neck squamous cell carcinoma were enrolled in the trial. CD4+ and CD8+ T cells were sorted separately from peripheral blood before TCR sequencing. Based on the germline V gene (reference sequence), the CDR1 and CDR2 sequences are SEHNR and FQNEAQ. A distance of 20 bases separates the germline ends of V and J, which lose 5 bases and 8 bases respectively. Spanning cysteine to phenylalanine, the CDR3 consists of 15 amino acids. This entry keeps only the CDR3 DNA: 45 bases, framed from base 1.

The investigation overall reported the following: After ivuxolimab, expanded clones were on average more numerous among CD8+ T cells than among CD4+ T cells. Low levels of normalized T-cell clonal expansion were also shown by some nonresponding patients. At doses from 0.1 to 3.0 mg/kg, clonal expansion was seen in both CD4+ and CD8+ blood T cells between baseline and week 6. The antigen specificity of the clonally expanded peripheral T cells was not determined. In partial responders in the 0.1-3.0 mg/kg groups, normalized peripheral clonal expansion was found to be among the lowest, especially among CD8+ T cells.

For sequencing of the TCRbeta CDR3 region, genomic DNA was extracted from the sorted cells. The immunoSEQ Assay was used to sequence the TCRbeta CDR3 regions. As stored in TCRdb, this immuneACCESS dataset retains in-frame rearrangements with V and J assigned. A fraction of the clones does not appear; measured against another copy, unresolved V genes explain less than half of the discrepancy, and the remainder lacks a known reason. For this sample there are 15,000 to 20,000 clones; 83% appear just once. The ten largest clones add up to roughly 13% of the sample. Sequenced material: CD4+ or CD8+ T cells sorted from blood, taken in a trial of the OX40 agonist ivuxolimab. The source of this sequence is an adult with an advanced solid tumor such as melanoma, head and neck, liver or kidney cancer. The chain joins TRBV7-9 to TRBJ2-3; the D gene is possibly TRBD1 or TRBD2, with 5 bases matching each. The nucleotides are TGTGCCAGCAGCAACTACGACGGGACGGCGGCTACGCAGTATTTT. This encodes CASSNYDGTAATQYF.